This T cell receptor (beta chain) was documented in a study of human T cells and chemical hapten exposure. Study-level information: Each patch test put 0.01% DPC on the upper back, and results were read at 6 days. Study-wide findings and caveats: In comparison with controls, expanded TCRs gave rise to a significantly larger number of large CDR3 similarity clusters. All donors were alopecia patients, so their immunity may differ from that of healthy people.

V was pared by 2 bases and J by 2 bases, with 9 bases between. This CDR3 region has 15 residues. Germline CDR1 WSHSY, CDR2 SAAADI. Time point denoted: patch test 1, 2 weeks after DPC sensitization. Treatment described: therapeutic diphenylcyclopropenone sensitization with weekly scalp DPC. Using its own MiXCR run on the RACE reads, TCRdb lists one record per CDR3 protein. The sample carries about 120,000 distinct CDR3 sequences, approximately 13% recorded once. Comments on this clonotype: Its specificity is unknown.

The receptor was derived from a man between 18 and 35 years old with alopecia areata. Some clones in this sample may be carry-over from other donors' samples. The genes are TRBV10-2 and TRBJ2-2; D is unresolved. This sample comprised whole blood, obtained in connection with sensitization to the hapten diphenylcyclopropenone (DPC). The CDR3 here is CASSETEFNTGELFF. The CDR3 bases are TGCGCCAGCAGTGAGACGGAGTTCAACACCGGGGAGCTGTTTTTT.